This entry lists 20 T cell receptor beta chains sequenced from one sample in a study of T cell therapy after organ transplantation. Their antigen targets remain unknown. Sequenced by immunoSEQ multiplex PCR; TCRdb stores in-frame clones only, minus some. The sample shows 45,000 to 60,000 clones, 94% of them seen only once. The material sequenced was CD8+ T cells from blood, taken before autologous CMV-specific T cell therapy. The receptors were sampled from a human patient who had received a solid organ transplant and had CMV disease.

The J gene is TRBJ1-4, the V gene TRBV4-1; D might be TRBD1 (5 bases). Germline V gives CDR1 MGHRA, CDR2 YSYEKL. The ends were cut back, 1 base at V and 7 bases at J, with 10 bases in the middle. There are 14 residues in the CDR3. CDR3 sequence: CASSQGARGEKLFF. The CDR3 DNA follows: TGCGCCAGCAGCCAAGGAGCTAGGGGTGAAAAACTGTTTTTT.

CDR3 DNA: TGTGCCAGCAGCCTAGGACGGGGAGGCTACACCTTC. Translation gives CASSLGRGGYTF. This chain links TRBV6-5 with TRBJ1-2, with D unclear. With 6 bases removed from V and 8 bases from J, the gap between germline ends came to 13 bases. The CDR3 runs to 12 residues. Germline-derived CDR1 and CDR2 are MNHEY and SVGAGI.

The V and J genes are TRBV27 and TRBJ2-2; TRBD1 matches at 9 bases. Germline V gene lookup returns CDR1 MNHEY and CDR2 SMNVEV (reference sequence). The V and J ends lost 5 bases and 1 base, in that order; junction bases with no gene match: 8. The CDR3 spans 17 residues. In DNA, the CDR3 is TGTGCCAGCAGTCCGTACCGGGACAGGGAGAACACCGGGGAGCTGTTTTTT. Its translation is CASSPYRDRENTGELFF.

The chain couples TRBV27 to TRBJ2-3; D unclear. CDR3 length: 14 residues. The V end lost 5 bases, the J end lost 3 bases, and 12 bases lay between the germline ends. Germline CDR1 reads MNHEY; CDR2 reads SMNVEV (reference sequence). The CDR3 loop reads CASSQRTVTDTQYF. The DNA for the CDR3 is TGTGCCAGCAGTCAAAGGACCGTAACAGATACGCAGTATTTT.

The DNA for the CDR3 is TGCGCCAGCAGTGCGTACACTGAAGCTTTCTTT. Its protein is CASSAYTEAFF. The chain recombines TRBV10-2 with TRBJ1-1; D is unclear. V lost 4 bases, J lost 3 bases, and 3 bases lay in between. CDR3 length: 11 residues. The V gene's germline CDR1 is WSHSY and CDR2 SAAADI.

The CDR3, as DNA: TGTGCCAGCAGCATCCGGGACAGGGGGTTAAACACCGGGGAGCTGTTTTTT. It translates to CASSIRDRGLNTGELFF. The V gene is TRBV5-5, the J gene TRBJ2-2; 11 bases map to TRBD1. J lost 2 bases, V lost 4 bases, and 7 bases had no gene match. The length of the CDR3 is 17 residues. The V gene's germline CDR1 is SGHKS and CDR2 YYEKEE (reference sequence).

The DNA of the CDR3 is TGTGCCTGGAGCCAGATGGTTGGACAGGTAGACATGAACACTGAAGCTTTCTTT. It codes for CAWSQMVGQVDMNTEAFF. This chain joins TRBV30 and TRBJ1-1, with 7 bases matching TRBD1. V lost 3 bases to trimming and J lost 0 bases; unmatched junction nucleotides: 16. CDR3 length equals 18 residues. The germline V gene has CDR1 GTSNPN and CDR2 SVGIG (reference sequence).

The chain is built from TRBV30 and TRBJ1-1, with D unclear. The CDR3 extends over 13 amino acids. From germline, CDR1 is GTSNPN and CDR2 SVGIG (reference sequence). V gave up 3 bases and J gave up 5 bases, with 13 bases separating them. The CDR3 protein is CAWRWERWTEAFF. DNA of the CDR3: TGTGCCTGGAGATGGGAAAGGTGGACTGAAGCTTTCTTT.

The V gene is TRBV18, the J gene TRBJ2-3; 15 positions agree with TRBD2. The trim removed 3 bases at V and 0 bases at J, leaving 4 bases unmatched. This CDR3 has 18 residues. CDR1 and CDR2 from the germline V gene are KGHSH and LQKENI. This chain's CDR3 is CASSPGLAGGESTDTQYF. CDR3 sequence (DNA): TGTGCCAGCTCACCGGGACTAGCGGGGGGAGAGAGCACAGATACGCAGTATTTT.

This sequence joins TRBV27 and TRBJ1-1; D may be TRBD1 (5 bases). This CDR3 spans 12 amino acids. V lost 6 bases, J lost 8 bases, and 13 bases lay in between. Germline-derived CDR1 and CDR2 are MNHEY and SMNVEV (reference sequence). In nucleotides, the CDR3 is TGTGCCAGCAGGGGGGAAGAGGTAGAAGCTTTCTTT. It yields the protein CASRGEEVEAFF.

The rearrangement joins TRBV25-1 to TRBJ1-2; D is perhaps TRBD1 (5 bases). Trimming cost V 2 bases and J 0 bases, with 10 bases left between them. CDR3 length: 15 residues. Germline assignment: CDR1 MGHDK and CDR2 SYGVNS. The CDR3, as DNA: TGTGCCAGCAGTGAAAGCCGGGGACCTAACTATGGCTACACCTTC. Translated, it gives CASSESRGPNYGYTF.

In its sample, this clone was seen once. The gene calls are TRBV4-2 and TRBJ1-1; 8 bases are a match to TRBD1. CDR1 LGHNA and CDR2 YNFKEQ come from the germline V gene. The CDR3 is 18 residues long. J was trimmed by 2 bases and V by 4 bases; bases with no gene match: 15. CDR3 residues: CASSPPQGAIEKNTEAFF. DNA for the CDR3: TGTGCCAGCAGCCCCCCCCAGGGGGCGATCGAGAAAAACACTGAAGCTTTCTTT.

The chain is built from TRBV2 and TRBJ2-1, with 7 bases aligning to TRBD2. The CDR3 length is 14 residues. Unmatched junction bases numbered 5, after V lost 4 bases and J lost 5 bases. The V gene's germline CDR1 is SNHLY and CDR2 FYNNEI. The CDR3 protein is CASSGLALNNEQFF. The CDR3 DNA reads as TGTGCCAGCAGTGGACTAGCTCTAAACAATGAGCAGTTCTTC.

J is TRBJ2-7 and V is TRBV27; 7 bases match TRBD2. The CDR3 is made up of 16 amino acids. With 5 bases clipped from V and 7 bases from J, the junction kept 17 bases outside the gene matches. Germline CDR1 is MNHEY and CDR2 is SMNVEV (reference sequence). The CDR3 loop reads CASSHPPFGGGWEQYF. CDR3 bases: TGTGCCAGCAGTCACCCCCCTTTCGGGGGAGGGTGGGAGCAGTACTTC.

The chain uses TRBV21-1 and TRBJ1-5; TRBD1 is taken as the D call from the table, unchecked against the DNA. TRBV21-1 corresponds to a pseudogene. The CDR3 is 16 amino acids. CDR3 residues: CASLYPDRGPYQPQHF. As DNA, the CDR3 is TGTGCCAGCTTGTACCCAGACAGGGGGCCTTATCAGCCCCAGCATTTT.

The CDR3 is CASSTWTSGSSYNEQFF. The CDR3 DNA follows: TGTGCCAGCAGCACCTGGACTAGCGGGAGCTCCTACAATGAGCAGTTCTTC. This chain joins TRBV13 and TRBJ2-1; 13 nucleotides align to TRBD2. In germline, CDR1 is PRHDT, CDR2 FYEKMQ (reference sequence). The CDR3 sequence is 17 residues long. Trimming at V came to 5 bases and at J to 0 bases, leaving 4 bases not matched to a gene. The variable domain in full, with the rest retrieved from reference TRBV13 and TRBJ2-1, is AAGVIQSPRHLIKEKRETATLKCYPIPRHDTVYWYQQGPGQDPQFLISFYEKMQSDKGSIPDRFSAQQFSDYHSELNMSSLELGDSALYFCASSTWTSGSSYNEQFFGPGTRLTVL.

The rearrangement joins TRBV5-1 to TRBJ2-5, with 11 positions matching TRBD2. The length of the CDR3 is 16 residues. CDR1 SGHRS and CDR2 YFSETQ come from the germline V gene. The J segment lost 5 bases and the V segment lost 1 base, leaving 7 bases of the junction unmatched. Here the CDR3 reads CASSLSSGRARETQYF. The CDR3 region has the DNA TGCGCCAGCAGCTTGAGTAGCGGGAGGGCCAGGGAGACCCAGTACTTC.

V gene TRBV2 combines with J gene TRBJ2-7; D is ambiguous. Germline lookup yields CDR1 SNHLY and CDR2 FYNNEI. This CDR3 region has 14 residues. The V gene lost 0 bases and the J gene lost 2 bases, with 8 bases spanning the gap. The CDR3 nucleotides read TGTGCCAGCAGTGAAGCGCTCAGTACCTACGAGCAGTACTTC. This encodes CASSEALSTYEQYF.

The chain joins TRBV4-1 to TRBJ1-3, with a possible D match to TRBD1 (6 bases). Germline lookup yields CDR1 MGHRA and CDR2 YSYEKL. The CDR3 loop spans 16 amino acids. V was pared by 0 bases and J by 3 bases, with 12 bases between. In nucleotides, the CDR3 is TGCGCCAGCAGCCAAGAGGGGGAGGGGGTTGGAAACACCATATATTTT. It yields the protein CASSQEGEGVGNTIYF.

The V and J genes are TRBV5-4 and TRBJ1-3; D not certain. Germline CDR1 reads SGHNT; CDR2 reads YYREEE (reference sequence). This CDR3 comprises 16 residues. The V end was cut by 4 bases, the J end by 0 bases, with 14 bases between. This CDR3 reads CASSRETGVSGNTIYF. CDR3 bases: TGTGCCAGCAGCCGCGAAACCGGGGTCTCTGGAAACACCATATATTTT.